This is a list of T cell receptor beta chains from one sample in a study of cytomegalovirus exposure and HLA in healthy donors. Profiling relied on immunoSEQ multiplex PCR, and the TCRdb table lists in-frame clones only, not all of them. This table has approximately 97,000 clones, about 78% appearing once. Sequencing used PBMCs. All receptors derive from a woman between 35 and 50 years old in good health and CMV-seropositive. The CDR3 runs from the conserved cysteine through the conserved F or W. Each record gives: V gene, D gene, J gene, clone size, CDR3 DNA, CDR3 protein. The D gene is left open where the match is weak. Size is stated for part of the rows, as once, few or many counts, or as a class when the clone is expanded.

>TRBV27|-|TRBJ2-1|-
TGTGCCAGCACGTCGGAAGGGGCTTTCAATGAGCAGTTCTTC
CASTSEGAFNEQFF
>TRBV2|TRBD2|TRBJ2-7|-
TGTGCCAGTGACTGGACTAGCGGGATTTTTGATTCCTACGAGCAGTACTTC
CASDWTSGIFDSYEQYF
>TRBV10-3|TRBD1|TRBJ2-7|few
TGTGCCGTCGACAGGGGGAACGAGCAGTACTTC
CAVDRGNEQYF
>TRBV11-3|TRBD2|TRBJ2-7|-
TGTGCCAGCAGCTCCACCAGGACTAGCGGGAGTGGGGGCGAGCAGTACTTC
CASSSTRTSGSGGEQYF
>TRBV9|-|TRBJ2-3|-
TGTGCCAGCGACGGGGGAGATACGCAGTATTTT
CASDGGDTQYF
>TRBV9|-|TRBJ2-7|-
TGTGCCAGCAGCGGATATAGCTCCTACGAGCAGTACTTC
CASSGYSSYEQYF
>TRBV5-6|-|TRBJ2-6|-
TGTGCCAGCAGCTTGCTCAGGATGAGCTCTGGGGCCAACGTCCTGACTTTC
CASSLLRMSSGANVLTF
>TRBV7-2|-|TRBJ2-2|-
TGTGCCAGCAGCCCTAGCTCAGGGGCCGGCGGGGAGCTGTTTTTT
CASSPSSGAGGELFF
>TRBV10-3|-|TRBJ1-1|-
TGTGCCATCAGTCTGGGGGCTTATTCTGAAGCTTTCTTT
CAISLGAYSEAFF
>TRBV6-6|TRBD1|TRBJ2-6|-
TGTGCCAACAGTCAGACAGGGGCGGCTGGGGCCAACGTCCTGACTTTC
CANSQTGAAGANVLTF
>TRBV2|-|TRBJ2-2|-
TGTGCCAGCAGACCGGGACTGGCCGAGACCGGGGAGCTGTTTTTT
CASRPGLAETGELFF
>TRBV6-5|TRBD2|TRBJ2-1|-
TGTGCCAGCAGTTACTCTAGCGGGAGGGGGGGTCAGCAGTTCTTC
CASSYSSGRGGQQFF